This T cell receptor beta chain was recorded in a study of blood T cell repertoires in COVID-19. For the study at large: T cells, B-cell-depleted T cells, or PBMCs supplied cDNA or gDNA.

This CDR3 has 14 amino acids. Germline trimming cut 0 bases from V and 8 bases from J; bases unmatched to any gene: 7. Per germline, CDR1 SGDLS and CDR2 YYNGEE. Sequenced by immunoSEQ multiplex PCR; TCRdb stores in-frame clones only, minus some. The sample contains some 170,000 clones, approximately 82% of which appear only once. The TCR comes from a man aged 50 to 60 who had recovered from COVID-19. This chain joins TRBV9 and TRBJ1-2, with 7 nucleotides matching TRBD1. Sequenced sample: PBMCs or T cells enriched from blood (not recorded which). The CDR3 sequence is CASSVVNQGGGYTF. CDR3 coding DNA: TGTGCCAGCAGCGTAGTCAATCAGGGGGGAGGCTACACCTTC.